The 14 T cell receptor beta chains below come from one sample, sequenced in a study of T cells expressing NK-cell markers. No DNA is given; TCRdb re-called the 5' RACE reads and lists each CDR3 protein once. This table lists 200,000 to 300,000 distinct CDR3 sequences. The sequencing sample was made of blood T cells: a sorted CD56 or NKG2C T cell subset, CD4+ or CD8+ T cells, or bulk PBMC T cells (not recorded which). Receptors were obtained from a man aged 18 to 29 in good health.

The chain couples TRBV12-3 or TRBV12-4 to TRBJ2-2; TCRdb designates TRBD1, a call that cannot be tested without DNA. This CDR3 has 13 amino acids. The chain's CDR3 is CASNAGSIGELFF.

The V gene is TRBV5-5, the J gene TRBJ2-1; TCRdb's D call, TRBD1, is unchecked because there is no DNA. The CDR3 consists of 16 residues. Germline V CDR1 and CDR2: SGHKS, YYEKEE (reference sequence). The CDR3 here is CASSQRGTGQSDEQFF.

This chain joins TRBV12-3 or TRBV12-4 and TRBJ1-5. This CDR3 has 15 amino acids. CDR3 residues: CASSFPLPFNQPQHF.

This chain uses TRBV19 with TRBJ2-7; the TCRdb call, TRBD1, lacks DNA for checking. The CDR3 loop spans 14 amino acids. Per germline, CDR1 LNHDA and CDR2 SQIVND (reference sequence). The CDR3 here is CASRGWDGTYEQYF.

V and J are TRBV5-1 and TRBJ2-1; the D call from TCRdb, TRBD2, cannot be confirmed without DNA. Germline-derived CDR1 and CDR2 are SGHRS and YFSETQ. The CDR3 runs 17 residues. CDR3 protein: CASSLAPGLSSYNEQFF.

The rearrangement joins TRBV20-1 to TRBJ1-1; TCRdb reports TRBD1, a call that lacks DNA to check it against. Germline values: CDR1 DFQATT, CDR2 SNEGSKA (reference sequence). CDR3 length: 14 amino acids. The CDR3 is CSARRARMNTEAFF.

The V and J genes are TRBV10-3 and TRBJ2-3; TCRdb indicates TRBD2, and absent DNA this call remains unverified. There are 15 residues in the CDR3. The germline V gene encodes CDR1 ENHRY and CDR2 SYGVKD. The CDR3 sequence: CAIRGTSGRTDTQYF.

The rearrangement joins TRBV12-3 or TRBV12-4 to TRBJ2-7; TCRdb proposes TRBD1, but this gene call is untestable without DNA. The CDR3 has 15 residues. CDR3 loop: CASSQPGQGEYEQYF.

This rearrangement joins TRBV20-1 to TRBJ2-3; the D call from TCRdb, TRBD2, cannot be confirmed without DNA. The CDR3 totals 15 residues. Looked up from germline, CDR1 is DFQATT and CDR2 is SNEGSKA (reference sequence). The CDR3 spells CSAARRREGTDTQYF.

This chain uses TRBV28 with TRBJ2-3; TCRdb selects TRBD1, and the lack of DNA leaves this call unchecked. The V gene's germline CDR1 is MDHEN and CDR2 SYDVKM. The CDR3 loop spans 11 amino acids. CDR3 sequence: CRTSGGDTQYF.

This chain joins TRBV10-3 and TRBJ1-5. Germline CDR1 and CDR2: ENHRY and SYGVKD. This CDR3 contains 16 residues. The CDR3: CAISESRGSGNQPQHF.

The rearrangement joins TRBV2 to TRBJ2-5; the D call of TRBD2 rests on TCRdb alone, since no DNA is present to check it. The germline CDR1 and CDR2 sequences are SNHLY and FYNNEI. The CDR3 has 16 amino acids. Here the CDR3 reads CASLQGLAGSRETQYF.

The chain links TRBV12-3 or TRBV12-4 to TRBJ2-5; TCRdb picks TRBD2, but there is no DNA to check that call. The CDR3 spans 17 residues. CDR3 in amino acids: CASSTVGLAGEEETQYF.

This chain joins TRBV5-1 and TRBJ1-1. The CDR3 runs to 15 residues. Looked up from germline, CDR1 is SGHRS and CDR2 is YFSETQ. The CDR3 loop is CASSGGLKEDTEAFF.